A single sample gave rise to the 3 T cell receptor beta chains below, sequenced in a study of technical replicates of blood from a handful of donors. The table came from immunoSEQ multiplex PCR; TCRdb's copy has only in-frame clones and leaves some out. The profile shows tens of thousands of clones, around 92% of them singletons. Sequencing was carried out using T cells isolated from PBMCs. All receptors come from a human donor in good health. Some clones in this sample may be carry-over from other donors' samples.

This sequence joins TRBV9 and TRBJ2-2, with 12 bases matching TRBD2. The ends lost 4 bases at V and 3 bases at J; junction bases unmatched: 7. The CDR3 runs 17 residues. Germline V gene lookup returns CDR1 SGDLS and CDR2 YYNGEE. CDR3 DNA: TGTGCCAGCAGCCTCAATCTAGCGGGAGGGGACACCGGGGAGCTGTTTTTT. It is translated as CASSLNLAGGDTGELFF.

V gene TRBV6-1 combines with J gene TRBJ1-4; a possible D gene is TRBD1 (6 bases). Trimming removed 6 bases from V and 4 bases from J, with 15 bases in between. The CDR3 is 15 amino acids. Per the germline V gene, CDR1 is MNHNS and CDR2 is SASEGT. CDR3 protein: CASSFQDSLNEKLFF. CDR3 coding DNA: TGTGCCAGCAGCTTCCAGGACAGCCTTAATGAAAAACTGTTTTTT.

The CDR3: CASSFPVTGELFF. In nucleotides, the CDR3 is TGTGCCAGCAGTTTTCCGGTTACCGGGGAGCTGTTTTTT. The chain combines TRBV28 with TRBJ2-2; D gene unclear. V lost 3 bases to trimming and J lost 5 bases, with 7 bases between them. The CDR3 has 13 amino acids. Looked up from germline, CDR1 is MDHEN and CDR2 is SYDVKM. Combining the CDR3 with reference TRBV28 and TRBJ2-2 gives the whole variable domain DVKVTQSSRYLVKRTGEKVFLECVQDMDHENMFWYRQDPGLGLRLIYFSYDVKMKEKGDIPEGYSVSREKKERFSLILESASTNQTSMYLCASSFPVTGELFFGEGSRLTVL.